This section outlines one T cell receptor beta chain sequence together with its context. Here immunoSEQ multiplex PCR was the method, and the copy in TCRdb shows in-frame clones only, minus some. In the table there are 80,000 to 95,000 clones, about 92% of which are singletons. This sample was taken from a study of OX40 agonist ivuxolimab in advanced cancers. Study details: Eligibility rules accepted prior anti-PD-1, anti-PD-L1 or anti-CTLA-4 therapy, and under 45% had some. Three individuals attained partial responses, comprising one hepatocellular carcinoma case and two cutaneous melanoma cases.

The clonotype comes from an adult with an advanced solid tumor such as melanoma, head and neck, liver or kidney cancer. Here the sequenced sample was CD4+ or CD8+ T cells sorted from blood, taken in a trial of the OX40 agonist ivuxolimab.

The CDR3 is CASSPLGPSYEQYF. The CDR3 DNA is TGTGCCAGCAGCCCTCTAGGACCTTCCTACGAGCAGTACTTC. The rearrangement joins TRBV7-2 to TRBJ2-7; D not resolved. Germline V gene sequence: CDR1 SGHTA, CDR2 FQGNSA. The V end lost 5 bases, the J end lost 1 base, and 12 bases lay between the germline ends. This CDR3 spans 14 amino acids.